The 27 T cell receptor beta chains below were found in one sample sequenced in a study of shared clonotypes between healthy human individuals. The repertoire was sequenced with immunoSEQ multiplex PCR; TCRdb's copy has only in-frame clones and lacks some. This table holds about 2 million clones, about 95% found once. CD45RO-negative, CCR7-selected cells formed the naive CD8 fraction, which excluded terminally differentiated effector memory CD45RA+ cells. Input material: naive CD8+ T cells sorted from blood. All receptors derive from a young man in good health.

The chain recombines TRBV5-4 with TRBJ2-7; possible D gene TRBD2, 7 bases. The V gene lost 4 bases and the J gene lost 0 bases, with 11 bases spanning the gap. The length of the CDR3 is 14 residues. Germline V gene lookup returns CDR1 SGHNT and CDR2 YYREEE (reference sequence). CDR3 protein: CASSVRGASYEQYF. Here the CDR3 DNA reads TGTGCCAGCAGCGTCCGGGGGGCCTCCTACGAGCAGTACTTC.

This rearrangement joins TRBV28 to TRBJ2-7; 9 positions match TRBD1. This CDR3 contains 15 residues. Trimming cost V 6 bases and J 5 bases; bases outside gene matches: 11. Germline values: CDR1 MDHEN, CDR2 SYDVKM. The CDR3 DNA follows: TGTGCCAGCAGAGAAACAGGGGGCAGGATCGACGAGCAGTACTTC. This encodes CASRETGGRIDEQYF.

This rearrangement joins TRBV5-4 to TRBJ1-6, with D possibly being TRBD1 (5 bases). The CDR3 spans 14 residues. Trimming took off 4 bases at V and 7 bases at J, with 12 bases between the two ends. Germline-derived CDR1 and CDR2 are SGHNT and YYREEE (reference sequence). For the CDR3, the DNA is TGTGCCAGCAGCCCTACAGGAATCAATTCACCCCTCCACTTT. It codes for CASSPTGINSPLHF.

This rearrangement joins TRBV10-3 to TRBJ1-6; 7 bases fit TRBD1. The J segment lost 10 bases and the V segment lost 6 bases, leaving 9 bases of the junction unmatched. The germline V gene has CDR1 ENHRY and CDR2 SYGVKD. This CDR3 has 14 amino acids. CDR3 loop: CAISRQGEGSPLHF. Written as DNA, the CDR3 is TGTGCCATCAGCCGACAGGGTGAGGGCTCACCCCTCCACTTT.

The CDR3 sequence: CASSLLARDGVYGYTF. The CDR3 nucleotides read TGTGCCAGCAGCTTATTAGCCAGGGATGGCGTCTATGGCTACACCTTC. V is TRBV7-9 and J is TRBJ1-2, with a weak D call TRBD1 (5 bases). From germline, CDR1 is SEHNR and CDR2 FQNEAQ (reference sequence). The CDR3 runs to 16 residues. The V end lost 2 bases, the J end lost 4 bases, and 17 bases lay between the germline ends.

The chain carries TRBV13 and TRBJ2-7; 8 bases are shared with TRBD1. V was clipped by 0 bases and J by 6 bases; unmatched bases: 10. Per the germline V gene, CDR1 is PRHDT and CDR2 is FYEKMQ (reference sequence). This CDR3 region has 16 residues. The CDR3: CASSLGGGTGPPEQYF. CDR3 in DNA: TGTGCCAGCAGCTTAGGCGGAGGGACAGGCCCGCCCGAGCAGTACTTC.

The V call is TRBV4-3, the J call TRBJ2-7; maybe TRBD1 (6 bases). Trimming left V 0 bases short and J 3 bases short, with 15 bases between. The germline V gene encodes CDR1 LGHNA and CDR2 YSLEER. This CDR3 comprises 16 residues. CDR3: CASSQEAQGTIYEQYF. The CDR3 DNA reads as TGCGCCAGCAGCCAAGAAGCGCAGGGGACCATCTACGAGCAGTACTTC.

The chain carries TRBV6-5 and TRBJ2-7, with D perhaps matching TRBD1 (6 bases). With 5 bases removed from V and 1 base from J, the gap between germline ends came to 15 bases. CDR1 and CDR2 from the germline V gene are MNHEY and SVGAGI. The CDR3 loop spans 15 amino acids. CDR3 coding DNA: TGTGCCAGCAGTCCAGCCGGGACACCTTCCTACGAGCAGTACTTC. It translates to CASSPAGTPSYEQYF.

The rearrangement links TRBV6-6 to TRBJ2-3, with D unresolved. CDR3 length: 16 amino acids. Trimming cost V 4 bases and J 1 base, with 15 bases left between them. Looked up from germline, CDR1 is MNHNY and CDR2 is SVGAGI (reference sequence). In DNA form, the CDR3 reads TGTGCCAGCAGTTCGGGTTCCGAGATTCGCACAGATACGCAGTATTTT. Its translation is CASSSGSEIRTDTQYF.

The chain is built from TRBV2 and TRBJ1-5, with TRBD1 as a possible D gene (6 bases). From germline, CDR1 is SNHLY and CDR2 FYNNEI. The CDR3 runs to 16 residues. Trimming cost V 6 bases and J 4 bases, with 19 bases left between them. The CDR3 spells CASSPYGGGGNQPQHF. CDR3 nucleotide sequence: TGTGCCAGCAGCCCGTACGGGGGGGGCGGTAATCAGCCCCAGCATTTT. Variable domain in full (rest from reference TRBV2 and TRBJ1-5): EPEVTQTPSHQVTQMGQEVILRCVPISNHLYFYWYRQILGQKVEFLVSFYNNEISEKSEIFDDQFSVERPDGSNFTLKIRSTKLEDSAMYFCASSPYGGGGNQPQHFGDGTRLSIL.

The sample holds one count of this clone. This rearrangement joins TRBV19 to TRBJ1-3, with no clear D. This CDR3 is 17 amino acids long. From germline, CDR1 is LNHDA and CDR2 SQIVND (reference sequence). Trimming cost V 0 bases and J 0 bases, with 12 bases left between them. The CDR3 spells CASSIDLESSSGNTIYF. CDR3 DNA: TGTGCCAGTAGTATAGATCTGGAAAGCTCCTCTGGAAACACCATATATTTT.

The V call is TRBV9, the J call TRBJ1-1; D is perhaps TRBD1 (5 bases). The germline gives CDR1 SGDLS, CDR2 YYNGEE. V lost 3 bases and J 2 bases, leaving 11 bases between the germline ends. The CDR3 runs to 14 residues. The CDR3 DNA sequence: TGTGCCAGCAGCGCGGGACGGACAAACACTGAAGCTTTCTTT. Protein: CASSAGRTNTEAFF.

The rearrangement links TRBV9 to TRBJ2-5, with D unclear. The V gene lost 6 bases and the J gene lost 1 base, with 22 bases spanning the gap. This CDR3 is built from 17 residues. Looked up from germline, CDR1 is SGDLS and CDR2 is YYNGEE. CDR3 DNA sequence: TGTGCCAGCACCCCGGGTGGGTGGCCGAACCCCCAAGAGACCCAGTACTTC. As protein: CASTPGGWPNPQETQYF.

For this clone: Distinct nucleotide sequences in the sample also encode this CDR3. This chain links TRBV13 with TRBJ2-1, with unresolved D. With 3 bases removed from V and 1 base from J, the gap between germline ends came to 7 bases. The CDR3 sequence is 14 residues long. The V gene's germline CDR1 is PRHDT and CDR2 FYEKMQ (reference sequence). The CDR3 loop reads CASSLRLSYNEQFF. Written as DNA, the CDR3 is TGTGCCAGCAGCTTGCGGCTGTCCTACAATGAGCAGTTCTTC.

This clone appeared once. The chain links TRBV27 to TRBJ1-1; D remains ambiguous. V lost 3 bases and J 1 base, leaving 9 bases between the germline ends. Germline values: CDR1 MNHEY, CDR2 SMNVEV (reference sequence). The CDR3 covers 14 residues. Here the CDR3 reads CASSLVLGNTEAFF. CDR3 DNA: TGTGCCAGCAGTTTGGTTTTAGGGAACACTGAAGCTTTCTTT.

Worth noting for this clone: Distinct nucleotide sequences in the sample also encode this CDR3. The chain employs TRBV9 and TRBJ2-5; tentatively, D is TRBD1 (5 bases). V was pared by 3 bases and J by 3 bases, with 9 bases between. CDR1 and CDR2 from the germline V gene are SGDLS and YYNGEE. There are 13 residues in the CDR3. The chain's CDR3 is CASSADREETQYF. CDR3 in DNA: TGTGCCAGCAGCGCAGACAGAGAAGAGACCCAGTACTTC.

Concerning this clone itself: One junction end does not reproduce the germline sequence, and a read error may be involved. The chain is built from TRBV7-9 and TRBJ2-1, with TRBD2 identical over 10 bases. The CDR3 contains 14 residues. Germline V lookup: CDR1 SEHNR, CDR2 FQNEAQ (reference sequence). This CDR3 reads CASSLAGESDEQFF. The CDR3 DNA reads TGTGCCAGCAGCCTAGCGGGAGAGTCCGATGAGCAGTTCTTC.

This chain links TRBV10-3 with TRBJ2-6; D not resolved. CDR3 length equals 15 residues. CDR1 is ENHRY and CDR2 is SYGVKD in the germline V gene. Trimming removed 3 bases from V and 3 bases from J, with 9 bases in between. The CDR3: CAISERRGGANVLTF. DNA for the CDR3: TGTGCCATCAGTGAAAGGCGCGGTGGGGCCAACGTCCTGACTTTC.

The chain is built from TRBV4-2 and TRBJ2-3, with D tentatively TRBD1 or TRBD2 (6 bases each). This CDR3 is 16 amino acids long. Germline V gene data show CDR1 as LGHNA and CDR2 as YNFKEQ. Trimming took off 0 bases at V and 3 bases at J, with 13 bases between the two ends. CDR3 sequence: CASSQELGGRTDTQYF. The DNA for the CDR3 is TGTGCCAGCAGCCAAGAACTTGGGGGGCGGACAGATACGCAGTATTTT.

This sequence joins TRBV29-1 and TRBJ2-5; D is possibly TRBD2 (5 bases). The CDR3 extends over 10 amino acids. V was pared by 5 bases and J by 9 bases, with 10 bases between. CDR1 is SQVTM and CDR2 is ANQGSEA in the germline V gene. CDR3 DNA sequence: TGCAGCGTTATCCTAGCTTCCCAGTACTTC. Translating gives CSVILASQYF.

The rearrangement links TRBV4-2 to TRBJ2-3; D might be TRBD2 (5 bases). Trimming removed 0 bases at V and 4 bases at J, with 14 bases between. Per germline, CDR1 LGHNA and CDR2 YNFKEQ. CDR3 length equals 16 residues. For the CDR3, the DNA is TGTGCCAGCAGCCAAGATACTAGTTCAGAAGCAGATACGCAGTATTTT. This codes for CASSQDTSSEADTQYF.

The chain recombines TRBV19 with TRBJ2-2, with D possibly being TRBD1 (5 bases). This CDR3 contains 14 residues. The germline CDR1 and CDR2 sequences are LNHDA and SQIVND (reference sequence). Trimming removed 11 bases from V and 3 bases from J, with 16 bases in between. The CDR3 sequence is CASLDQGYTGELFF. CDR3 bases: TGTGCCTCCCTAGATCAGGGTTACACCGGGGAGCTGTTTTTT.

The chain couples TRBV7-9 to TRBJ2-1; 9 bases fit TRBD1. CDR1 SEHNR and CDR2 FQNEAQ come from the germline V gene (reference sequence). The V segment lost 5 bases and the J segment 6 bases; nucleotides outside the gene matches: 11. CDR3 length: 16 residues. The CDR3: CASSPELGQGTNEQFF. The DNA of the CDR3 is TGTGCCAGCAGCCCCGAACTGGGACAGGGAACCAATGAGCAGTTCTTC.

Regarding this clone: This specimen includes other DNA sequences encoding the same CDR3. DNA of the CDR3: TGTGCCAGCAGCCCTACTGGGTCCTACGAGCAGTACTTC. It encodes CASSPTGSYEQYF. This chain links TRBV7-2 with TRBJ2-7, with D uncertain. CDR3 size: 13 residues. Looked up from germline, CDR1 is SGHTA and CDR2 is FQGNSA. The V gene lost 5 bases and the J gene lost 1 base, with 9 bases spanning the gap.

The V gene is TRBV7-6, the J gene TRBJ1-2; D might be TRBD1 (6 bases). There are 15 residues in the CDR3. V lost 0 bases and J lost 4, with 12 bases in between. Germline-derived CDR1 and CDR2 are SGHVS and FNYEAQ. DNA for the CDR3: TGTGCCAGCAGCTTAGCGGGGGCTCTCGGCTATGGCTACACCTTC. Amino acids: CASSLAGALGYGYTF.

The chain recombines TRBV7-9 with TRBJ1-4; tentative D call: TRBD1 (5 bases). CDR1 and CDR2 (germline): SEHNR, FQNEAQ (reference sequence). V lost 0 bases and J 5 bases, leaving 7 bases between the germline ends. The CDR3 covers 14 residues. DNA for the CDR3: TGTGCCAGCAGCTTAGCGGGACTGAATGAAAAACTGTTTTTT. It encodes CASSLAGLNEKLFF.

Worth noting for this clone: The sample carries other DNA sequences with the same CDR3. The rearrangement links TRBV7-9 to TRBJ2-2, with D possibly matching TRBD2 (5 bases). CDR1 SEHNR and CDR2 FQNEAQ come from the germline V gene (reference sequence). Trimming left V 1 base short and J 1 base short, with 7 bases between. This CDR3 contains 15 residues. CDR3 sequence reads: CASSLVGGNTGELFF. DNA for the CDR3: TGTGCCAGCAGCTTAGTTGGAGGGAACACCGGGGAGCTGTTTTTT.